The present T cell receptor (beta chain) was sequenced within a study of T cells in Graves' hyperthyroidism and ophthalmopathy. Study-level background: Once the initial diagnosis was made, peripheral blood was obtained before any treatment. Regarding the study as a whole: Most thyroid clonotypes expanded above 0.001 were also detected in blood.

On this clonotype itself: The target antigen is unknown.

Researchers took RNA transcripts and amplified the TCR beta CDR3 regions from them. RT-PCR in the first round (using the HTBI primer set) targeted the TCR CDR3. Each CDR3 protein gets one entry after TCRdb re-called the multiplex PCR reads with MiXCR. Seen here are around 440,000 distinct CDR3 sequences, about 15% observed once, and the top ten hold over 7.5%. Per the germline V gene, CDR1 is SQVTM and CDR2 is ANQGSEA. The CDR3 contains 12 residues. Trimming took off 7 bases at V and 6 bases at J, with 15 bases between the two ends. The V gene is TRBV29-1, the J gene TRBJ1-1, with D possibly matching TRBD1 (6 bases). The sample consisted of blood. The sequence was obtained from a woman aged 18-29 years with Graves' hyperthyroidism. The CDR3 is CSGSTGFPEAFF. DNA of the CDR3: TGCAGCGGGTCAACAGGGTTCCCTGAAGCTTTCTTT.